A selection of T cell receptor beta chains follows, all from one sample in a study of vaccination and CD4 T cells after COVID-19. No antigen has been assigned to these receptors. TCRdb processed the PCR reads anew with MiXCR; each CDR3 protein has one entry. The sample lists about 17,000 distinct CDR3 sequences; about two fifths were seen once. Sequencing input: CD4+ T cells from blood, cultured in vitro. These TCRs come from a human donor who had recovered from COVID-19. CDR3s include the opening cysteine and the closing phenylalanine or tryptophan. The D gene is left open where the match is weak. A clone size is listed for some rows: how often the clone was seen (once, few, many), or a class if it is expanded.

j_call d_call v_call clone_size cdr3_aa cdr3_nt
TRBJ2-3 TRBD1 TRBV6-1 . CASSAMTGSTDTQYF TGTGCCAGCAGTGCCATGACAGGGAGCACAGATACGCAGTATTTT
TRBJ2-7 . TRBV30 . CAWSVSGYEQYF TGTGCCTGGAGTGTATCGGGCTACGAGCAGTACTTC
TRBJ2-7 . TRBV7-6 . CASSQEGGGYEQYF TGTGCCAGCAGCCAAGAAGGAGGGGGCTACGAGCAGTACTTC
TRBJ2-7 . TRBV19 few CASSVVTSSYEQYF TGTGCCAGTAGTGTTGTAACATCCTCCTACGAGCAGTACTTC
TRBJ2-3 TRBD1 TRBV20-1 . CSAPRQGFSTDTQYF TGCAGTGCTCCCCGACAGGGGTTTTCGACAGATACGCAGTATTTT
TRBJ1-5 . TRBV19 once CASRSRGGQPQHF TGTGCCAGCCGCAGCCGCGGAGGGCAGCCCCAGCATTTT
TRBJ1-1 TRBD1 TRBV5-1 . CASSRGQGRTEAFF TGCGCCAGCAGCCGGGGACAGGGCAGAACTGAAGCTTTCTTT
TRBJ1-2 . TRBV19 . CASSKSTGALYGYTF TGTGCCAGTAGTAAAAGTACAGGCGCCCTATATGGCTACACCTTC
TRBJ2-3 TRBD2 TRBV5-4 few CASSLVGTSGGIQNTQYF TGTGCCAGCAGCTTGGTTGGGACTAGCGGGGGCATACAAAATACGCAGTATTTT
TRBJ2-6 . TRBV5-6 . CASSLQGAGANVLTF TGTGCCAGCAGCTTACAGGGCGCTGGGGCCAACGTCCTGACTTTC
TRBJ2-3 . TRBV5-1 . CASSLGTASSSTDTQYF TGCGCCAGCAGCTTGGGCACAGCGTCTTCTAGCACAGATACGCAGTATTTT
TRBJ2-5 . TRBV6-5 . CASSSTRNEETQYF TGTGCCAGCAGTTCAACTAGAAACGAAGAGACCCAGTACTTC
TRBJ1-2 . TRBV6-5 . CASSYSKLVPGYTF TGTGCCAGCAGTTACTCGAAACTGGTTCCCGGCTACACCTTC
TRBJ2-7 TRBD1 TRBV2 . CASSRTGYEQYF TGTGCCAGCAGTAGGACAGGGTACGAGCAGTACTTC
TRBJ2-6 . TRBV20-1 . CSAGPANVLTF TGCAGTGCCGGGCCGGCCAACGTCCTGACTTTC
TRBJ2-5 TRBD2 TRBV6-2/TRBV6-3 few CASSYASGGPQETQYF TGTGCCAGCAGTTACGCGAGCGGGGGGCCACAAGAGACCCAGTACTTC
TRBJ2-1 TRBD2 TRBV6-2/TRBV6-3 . CASSYAGEYNEQFF TGTGCCAGCAGTTATGCGGGAGAGTACAATGAGCAGTTCTTC
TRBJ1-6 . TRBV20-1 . CSASTGSYNSPLDF TGCAGTGCTAGCACAGGCTCCTATAATTCACCCCTCGACTTT
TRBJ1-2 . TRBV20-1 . CSASAGSRNDGYTF TGCAGTGCTAGTGCAGGGAGTCGTAACGATGGCTACACCTTC
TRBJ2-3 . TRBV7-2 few CASSLALGRATDTQYF TGTGCCAGCAGCTTAGCGCTGGGGCGGGCAACAGATACGCAGTATTTT
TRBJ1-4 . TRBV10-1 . CASGGGDRLKLFF TGCGCCAGCGGGGGCGGGGACCGGCTTAAACTGTTTTTT
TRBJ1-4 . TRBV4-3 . CASSQEWGTEKLFF TGCGCCAGCAGCCAAGAATGGGGAACTGAAAAACTGTTTTTT
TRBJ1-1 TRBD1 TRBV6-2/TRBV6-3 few CASSYTTGGSSPEAFF TGTGCCAGCAGTTACACCACAGGGGGTAGTAGCCCTGAAGCTTTCTTT
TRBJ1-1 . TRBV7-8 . CASRKGTNTEAFF TGTGCCAGTCGTAAAGGGACGAACACTGAAGCTTTCTTT
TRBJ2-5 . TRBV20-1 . CSAPGEALYQETQYF TGCAGTGCCCCCGGGGAGGCCCTGTACCAAGAGACCCAGTACTTC
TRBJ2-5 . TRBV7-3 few CASSVRGTVQETQYF TGTGCCAGCAGCGTACGCGGGACTGTCCAAGAGACCCAGTACTTC
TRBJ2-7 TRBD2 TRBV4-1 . CASSQVFLTSGSVYEQYF TGCGCCAGCAGCCAAGTTTTCTTGACTAGCGGGAGCGTCTACGAGCAGTACTTC
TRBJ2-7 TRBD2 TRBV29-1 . CSVYLSGSSYEQYF TGCAGCGTATACTTGAGCGGGAGCTCCTACGAGCAGTACTTC
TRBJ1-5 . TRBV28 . CASTVKVWYGNQPQHF TGTGCCAGCACCGTTAAGGTATGGTATGGCAATCAGCCCCAGCATTTT
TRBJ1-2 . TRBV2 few CASSLLESNYGYTF TGTGCCAGCAGTCTTCTCGAGTCGAACTATGGCTACACCTTC
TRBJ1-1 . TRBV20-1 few CRGGQFTEAFF TGCAGGGGAGGACAGTTCACTGAAGCTTTCTTT
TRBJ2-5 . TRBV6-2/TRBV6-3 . CASSYAETQYF TGTGCCAGCAGTTATGCGGAGACCCAGTACTTC
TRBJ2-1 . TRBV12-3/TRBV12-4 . CASRPGDLYNEQFF TGTGCCAGCAGACCGGGAGACCTCTACAATGAGCAGTTCTTC
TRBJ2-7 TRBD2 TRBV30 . CAWRVRGAGDFSEQYF TGTGCCTGGAGGGTTAGGGGAGCGGGAGATTTTAGCGAGCAGTACTTC
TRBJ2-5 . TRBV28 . CASSLGFLQNQETQYF TGTGCCAGCAGTTTAGGATTTTTGCAGAACCAAGAGACCCAGTACTTC
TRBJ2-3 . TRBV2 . CASSDYTQYF TGTGCCAGCAGTGATTATACGCAGTATTTT
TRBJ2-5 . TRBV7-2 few CASSPVGVGETQYF TGTGCCAGCAGCCCCGTCGGGGTCGGGGAGACCCAGTACTTC
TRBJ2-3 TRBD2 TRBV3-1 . CASRMTSGGTDTQYF TGTGCCAGCAGAATGACTAGCGGGGGCACAGATACGCAGTATTTT
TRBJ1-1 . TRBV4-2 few CASSQGALLGWAFF TGTGCCAGCAGCCAAGGTGCCCTCCTGGGTTGGGCTTTCTTT
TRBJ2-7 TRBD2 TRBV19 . CASSTSGSNEQYF TGTGCCAGTAGTACTAGCGGGAGCAACGAGCAGTACTTC
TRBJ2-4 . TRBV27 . CASSPYRQFIAKNIQYF TGTGCCAGCAGTCCCTATAGACAGTTTATAGCCAAAAACATTCAGTACTTC
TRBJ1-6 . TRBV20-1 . CSASLGRNNSPLHF TGCAGTGCTAGTTTGGGAAGGAATAATTCACCCCTCCACTTT
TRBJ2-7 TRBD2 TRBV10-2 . CATSRAGGAEQYF TGCGCCACCTCCCGGGCGGGAGGAGCCGAGCAGTACTTC
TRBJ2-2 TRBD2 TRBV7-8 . CASSLGLAVRTGELFF TGTGCCAGCAGCCTGGGACTAGCGGTGAGGACCGGGGAGCTGTTTTTT
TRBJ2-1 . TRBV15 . CATSRVRGGNEQFF TGTGCCACCAGCAGAGTGAGGGGGGGCAATGAGCAGTTCTTC
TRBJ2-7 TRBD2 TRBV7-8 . CASSLGLAGVLREQYF TGTGCCAGCAGCTTAGGACTAGCGGGAGTACTTCGCGAGCAGTACTTC
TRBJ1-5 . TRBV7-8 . CASSYQGDQPQHF TGTGCCAGCAGCTACCAGGGTGATCAGCCCCAGCATTTT
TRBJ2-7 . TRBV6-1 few CASSESFGRQSSYEQYF TGTGCCAGCAGTGAATCTTTTGGTCGACAGAGCTCCTACGAGCAGTACTTC
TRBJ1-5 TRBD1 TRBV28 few CASQLSGGSNQPQHF TGTGCCAGCCAGTTGTCAGGGGGTAGCAATCAGCCCCAGCATTTT
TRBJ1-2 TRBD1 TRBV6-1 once CAIPPDRVHGYTF TGTGCCATACCACCCGACAGGGTGCACGGCTACACCTTC
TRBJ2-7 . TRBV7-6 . CASSPAGRGYEQYF TGTGCCAGCAGCCCCGCGGGCAGGGGCTACGAGCAGTACTTC
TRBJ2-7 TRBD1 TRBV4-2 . CASSQRTGGYEQYF TGTGCCAGCAGCCAAAGGACAGGGGGCTACGAGCAGTACTTC